This section outlines one TCR beta chain sequence together with its context. Its antigen is not known. These data come from a study of T cell responses to AZD1222 COVID-19 vaccine. V was cut by 0 bases and J by 3 bases, with 8 bases left in between. CDR3 length: 13 residues. Germline V lookup: CDR1 GTSNPN, CDR2 SVGIG (reference sequence). Findings and limits, study-wide: Females made up more of the donors, who were largely white British, and clonal diversity may have come out too low. At 160-218 and 743-854, vaccine-associated CD4 TCRs were dominant, and they spanned spike.

Assay used: immunoSEQ multiplex PCR; TCRdb lists only in-frame clones, some missing. The sample yields about 93,000 clones, 75% to 90% seen once. The sequence derives from an adult who received the AZD1222 COVID-19 vaccine. The sequencing used peripheral blood, collected 28 days after the second AZD1222 dose. This chain joins TRBV30 and TRBJ1-1; the D is unclear. The CDR3, as DNA: TGTGCCTGGAGTGTTTCAGTGGACACTGAAGCTTTCTTT. Residues: CAWSVSVDTEAFF.